This T cell receptor (beta chain) was obtained from a study of blood T cell repertoires in COVID-19. Sequenced by immunoSEQ multiplex PCR; TCRdb stores in-frame clones only, minus some. The data hold some 130,000 clones, with more than 75% observed a single time. Germline values: CDR1 SGHRS, CDR2 YFSETQ. V lost 4 bases and J lost 5, with 12 bases in between. The CDR3 has 14 residues. The receptor's source is a man aged 50 to 59 with active COVID-19. The sample taken for sequencing was peripheral blood. The J gene is TRBJ2-2, the V gene TRBV5-1, with D perhaps matching TRBD2 (5 bases). CDR3 nucleotides: TGCGCCAGCAGCCTCGGGGAGTGGACCGGGGAGCTGTTTTTT. This sequence encodes CASSLGEWTGELFF.